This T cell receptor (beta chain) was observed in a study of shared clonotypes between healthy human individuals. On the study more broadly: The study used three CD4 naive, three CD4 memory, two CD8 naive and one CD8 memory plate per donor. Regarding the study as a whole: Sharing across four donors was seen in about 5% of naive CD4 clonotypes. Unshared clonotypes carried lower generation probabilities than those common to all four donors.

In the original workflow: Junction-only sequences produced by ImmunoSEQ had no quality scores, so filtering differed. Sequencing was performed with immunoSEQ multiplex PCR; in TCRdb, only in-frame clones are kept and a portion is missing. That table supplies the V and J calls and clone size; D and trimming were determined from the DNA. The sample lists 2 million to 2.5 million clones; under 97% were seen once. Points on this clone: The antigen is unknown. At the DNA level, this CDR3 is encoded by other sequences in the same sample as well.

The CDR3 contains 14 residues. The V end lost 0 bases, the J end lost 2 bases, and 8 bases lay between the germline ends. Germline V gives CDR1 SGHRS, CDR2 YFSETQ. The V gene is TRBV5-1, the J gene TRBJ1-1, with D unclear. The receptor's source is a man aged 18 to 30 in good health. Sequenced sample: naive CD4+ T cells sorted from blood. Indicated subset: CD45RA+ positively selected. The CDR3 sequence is CASSLGPTNTEAFF. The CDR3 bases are TGCGCCAGCAGCTTGGGACCGACTAACACTGAAGCTTTCTTT.